This TCR beta chain was recorded in a study of identical twins. Healthy Caucasians made up all donors. This clonotype has a count of ten or more. As yet, its antigen is unknown. Carrying unique molecular identifiers, the cDNA also gained a universal primer site through template switching. MiXCR was run by TCRdb on the 5' RACE reads, yielding one entry per CDR3 protein. The sample has fewer than 350,000 distinct CDR3 sequences, more than 6.5% seen once. Study-level results: In cord blood, abundant beta clonotypes had fewer insertions; memory showed no trend.

This sample also belongs to another study, concerning yellow fever vaccine responses in identical twins. That work contributes: Reportedly, the response of twins' T cells to the vaccine seemed partly convergent, partly personalized.

The sequence derives from a woman between 18 and 30 years old in good health. The specimen was memory (CD45RO+) T cells sorted from blood.

The CDR3 is CASSPKFRSTGTNTGELFF. The CDR3 nucleotides are TGTGCCAGCAGTCCCAAGTTCCGCTCGACAGGGACGAACACCGGGGAGCTGTTTTTT. This chain uses TRBV12-3 or TRBV12-4 with TRBJ2-2, with 7 nucleotides matching TRBD1. J lost 0 bases, V lost 5 bases, and 15 bases had no gene match. CDR3 size: 19 residues.